These 28 T cell receptor beta chains came from one sample sequenced in a study of T cells after yellow fever vaccination. TCRdb passed the 5' RACE reads through MiXCR, listing each CDR3 protein once. The table lists some 320,000 distinct CDR3 sequences, approximately 4% of them singletons, with just under 20% in the top ten. The source was PBMCs, collected 15 days after the yellow fever booster vaccination. These receptor sequences come from a man aged 18 to 35 who received the YFV17D yellow fever vaccine.

The chain has TRBV7-8 and TRBJ2-5, with D tentatively TRBD2 (5 bases). Trimming removed 1 base from V and 5 bases from J, with 14 bases in between. CDR3 length: 15 amino acids. Germline assignment: CDR1 SGHVS and CDR2 FQNEAQ. CDR3 sequence (DNA): TGTGCCAGCAGCTTAGGATCAGAGGGAAAGGAGACCCAGTACTTC. This translates into CASSLGSEGKETQYF.

This clonotype was seen at least ten times. This chain uses TRBV20-1 with TRBJ2-3; D call uncertain. Trimming removed 5 bases at V and 6 bases at J, with 24 bases between. CDR3 length equals 16 residues. The germline V gene encodes CDR1 DFQATT and CDR2 SNEGSKA (reference sequence). CDR3 sequence reads: CSAQSHTATPGDTQYF. In nucleotides, the CDR3 is TGCAGTGCTCAGTCTCATACGGCTACCCCAGGCGATACGCAGTATTTT.

This clonotype was found many times. The chain combines TRBV12-3 or TRBV12-4 with TRBJ2-5; possible D gene TRBD2, 6 bases. Trimming stripped 4 bases from V and 5 bases from J, with 17 bases between. There are 15 residues in the CDR3. CDR3: CASSSGTEGRETQYF. Written as DNA, the CDR3 is TGTGCCAGCAGTTCCGGGACGGAGGGCCGGGAGACCCAGTACTTC.

The table lists this clonotype with a few counts. V usage is TRBV21-1 and J usage is TRBJ2-1; whether TRBD1, the table's D call, matches the DNA was not checked. TRBV21-1 is noted as a pseudogene. There are 16 residues in the CDR3. DNA for the CDR3: TGTGCCAGCAGCACGAGTACGGGGGGATCCTACAATGAGCAGTTCTTC. Its translation is CASSTSTGGSYNEQFF.

Here the CDR3 DNA reads TGCGCCAGCAGCTTAGGGACTAGCGGCCGCGAGCAGTACTTC. Its translation is CASSLGTSGREQYF. The chain combines TRBV5-1 with TRBJ2-7; 11 positions agree with TRBD2. Germline assignment: CDR1 SGHRS and CDR2 YFSETQ. V dropped 2 bases and J dropped 6; count of bases not matched to a gene: 4. This CDR3 is built from 14 residues.

This chain connects TRBV5-6 to TRBJ2-5, with a tentative D call TRBD2 (5 bases). V lost 2 bases, J lost 5 bases, and 7 bases lay in between. Germline V gene data show CDR1 as SGHDT and CDR2 as YYEEEE. The CDR3 is 12 amino acids. CDR3 in DNA: TGTGCCAGCAGCTTCGGGGATGAGACCCAGTACTTC. It is translated as CASSFGDETQYF.

At least ten counts were recorded for this clonotype. The rearrangement joins TRBV6-5 to TRBJ1-1; TRBD1 aligns across 10 bases. V trimming: 5 bases; J trimming: 7 bases; junction bases outside the gene matches: 16. This CDR3 comprises 17 residues. Germline V gene sequence: CDR1 MNHEY, CDR2 SVGAGI. CDR3 amino acids: CASSSAKRGQGLREAFF. The CDR3 DNA is TGTGCCAGCAGTAGTGCCAAGCGGGGACAGGGGTTGCGTGAAGCTTTCTTT.

This clonotype was counted ten times or more. The chain is built from TRBV7-2 and TRBJ2-2; weak D call: TRBD1 (6 bases). The V end lost 4 bases, the J end lost 5 bases, and 11 bases lay between the germline ends. This CDR3 has 14 residues. Germline V gene data show CDR1 as SGHTA and CDR2 as FQGNSA. This chain's CDR3 is CASSSYTGTGELFF. The CDR3 bases are TGTGCCAGCAGCTCGTACACAGGGACCGGGGAGCTGTTTTTT.

Many counts were recorded for this clonotype. This chain connects TRBV6-6 to TRBJ1-2, with a weak D call TRBD1 (6 bases). V shed 8 bases and J shed 3 bases, with 22 bases lying between them. CDR3 length: 16 amino acids. Germline values: CDR1 MNHNY, CDR2 SVGAGI (reference sequence). This CDR3 is CASYLGARAMYYGYTF. Written as DNA, the CDR3 is TGTGCCAGCTACCTGGGGGCCAGGGCGATGTACTATGGCTACACCTTC.

This clonotype occurred many times. This chain joins TRBV12-3 or TRBV12-4 and TRBJ2-7; 7 positions match TRBD1. CDR3 size: 14 residues. The ends lost 6 bases at V and 4 bases at J; junction bases unmatched: 9. CDR3 region: CASRPWDRPYEQYF. CDR3 coding DNA: TGTGCCAGCAGACCCTGGGACAGACCTTACGAGCAGTACTTC.

V gene TRBV7-2 combines with J gene TRBJ1-1, with D tentatively TRBD1 (6 bases). The germline CDR1 and CDR2 sequences are SGHTA and FQGNSA. CDR3 size: 12 residues. Trimming pared 6 bases from V and 7 bases from J, leaving 12 bases between. Written as DNA, the CDR3 is TGTGCCAGCAGGCGGGACACCAATGAAGCTTTCTTT. Protein: CASRRDTNEAFF.

This clonotype was seen a few times. The chain joins TRBV7-9 to TRBJ1-1; 10 bases agree with TRBD1. CDR3 length: 13 amino acids. The germline CDR1 and CDR2 sequences are SEHNR and FQNEAQ (reference sequence). The V and J ends lost 5 bases and 6 bases, in that order; junction bases with no gene match: 3. CDR3 residues: CASSQTGGPEAFF. CDR3 DNA: TGTGCCAGCAGCCAGACAGGGGGCCCTGAAGCTTTCTTT.

The V call is TRBV12-3 or TRBV12-4, the J call TRBJ1-3; D is possibly TRBD1 (5 bases). The CDR3 is made up of 14 amino acids. Trimming pared 6 bases from V and 2 bases from J, leaving 11 bases between. The CDR3 protein is CASSPTGPGNTIYF. CDR3 nucleotides: TGTGCCAGCAGCCCAACGGGACCTGGAAACACCATATATTTT.

This clonotype was counted many times. The V call is TRBV7-2, the J call TRBJ2-1; D not resolved. V lost 5 bases to trimming and J lost 3 bases, with 5 bases between them. CDR1 and CDR2 (germline): SGHTA, FQGNSA. This CDR3 is 12 amino acids long. The CDR3 reads CASSPNYNEQFF. The CDR3 bases are TGTGCCAGCAGCCCGAACTACAATGAGCAGTTCTTC.

This clonotype has at least ten counts. Mismatch with germline at one junction end may stem from a read error. The chain has TRBV20-1 and TRBJ1-2; no firm D call. The CDR3 runs to 13 residues. Per the germline V gene, CDR1 is DFQATT and CDR2 is SNEGSKA (reference sequence). The CDR3 sequence is CSARDFEGGSCSF. The CDR3 DNA reads TGCAGTGCCCGGGATTTTGAGGGTGGGTCATGTTCCTTC.

This clonotype was recorded a few times. This sequence joins TRBV21-1 and TRBJ2-4; TRBD2, the table's D call, was not compared with the DNA. TRBV21-1 is noted as a pseudogene. This CDR3 comprises 15 residues. In DNA form, the CDR3 reads TGTGCCAGCAGCAAAGGGGAGGCTACAGGAAACATTCAGTACTTC. Translating gives CASSKGEATGNIQYF.

The chain recombines TRBV28 with TRBJ2-2; no firm D call. The CDR3 totals 12 residues. Trimming removed 5 bases from V and 6 bases from J, with 7 bases in between. Germline CDR1 is MDHEN and CDR2 is SYDVKM. The CDR3: CASSTNAGELFF. In DNA, the CDR3 is TGTGCCAGCAGTACCAATGCCGGGGAGCTGTTTTTT.

V gene TRBV5-5 combines with J gene TRBJ1-3, with D uncertain. CDR1 and CDR2 from the germline V gene are SGHKS and YYEKEE (reference sequence). Trimming cost V 0 bases and J 3 bases, with 10 bases left between them. The CDR3 has 15 amino acids. The chain's CDR3 is CASSLDVFYGNTIYF. The CDR3 region has the DNA TGTGCCAGCAGCTTGGACGTTTTCTATGGAAACACCATATATTTT.

This clonotype was detected a few times. J is TRBJ1-4 and V is TRBV7-2; D is uncertain. The CDR3 totals 16 residues. V was shortened by 0 bases and J by 8 bases, with 16 bases between the two germline ends. From germline, CDR1 is SGHTA and CDR2 FQGNSA. The CDR3 coding sequence is TGTGCCAGCAGCTTAGCCTATAGGGCTAACTACGAAAAACTGTTTTTT. Translation gives CASSLAYRANYEKLFF.

This clonotype was counted only a few times. This chain uses TRBV12-3 or TRBV12-4 with TRBJ2-7; TRBD1 or TRBD2 may be the D gene (6 bases each). The CDR3 consists of 13 residues. The V end lost 5 bases, the J end lost 6 bases, and 14 bases lay between the germline ends. CDR3 residues: CASSTGRRSEQYF. CDR3 bases: TGTGCCAGCAGTACAGGGAGGAGGTCCGAGCAGTACTTC.

The V call is TRBV6-2 or TRBV6-3, the J call TRBJ2-2; 8 nucleotides match TRBD2. The CDR3 has 16 residues. Germline CDR1 and CDR2: MNHEY and SVGEGT. V gave up 4 bases and J gave up 2 bases; unmatched junction bases: 6. CDR3: CASSFRTSLNTGELFF. The CDR3 DNA sequence: TGTGCCAGCAGTTTCAGGACTAGCCTAAACACCGGGGAGCTGTTTTTT.

This clonotype was seen ten or more times. The V and J genes are TRBV7-2 and TRBJ1-2, with TRBD1 as a possible D gene (6 bases). V lost 5 bases and J 6 bases, leaving 10 bases between the germline ends. Germline CDR1 SGHTA, CDR2 FQGNSA. This CDR3 is built from 12 residues. The CDR3 spells CASSLNRDGYTF. CDR3 DNA: TGTGCCAGCAGCCTAAACAGGGATGGCTACACCTTC.

The chain links TRBV12-3 or TRBV12-4 to TRBJ1-1, with D hard to call. The V end lost 7 bases, the J end lost 0 bases, and 9 bases lay between the germline ends. The CDR3 extends over 13 amino acids. The CDR3 region is CASTGRLNTEAFF. CDR3 coding DNA: TGTGCCAGCACCGGACGTTTGAACACTGAAGCTTTCTTT.

CDR3 sequence reads: CASSLRQGPTGTEAFF. DNA of the CDR3: TGTGCCAGCTCACTACGACAGGGGCCTACGGGGACTGAAGCTTTCTTT. The chain is built from TRBV18 and TRBJ1-1; TRBD1 agrees at 8 bases. The CDR3 contains 16 residues. Germline V gene sequence: CDR1 KGHSH, CDR2 LQKENI. The V segment lost 4 bases and the J segment 5 bases; nucleotides outside the gene matches: 12. Filled out from reference TRBV18 and TRBJ1-1, the complete variable domain reads NAGVMQNPRHLVRRRGQEARLRCSPMKGHSHVYWYRQLPEEGLKFMVYLQKENIIDESGMPKERFSAEFPKEGPSILRIQQVVRGDSAAYFCASSLRQGPTGTEAFFGQGTRLTVV.

This clonotype was counted at least ten times. The chain joins TRBV5-6 to TRBJ2-7; maybe TRBD2 (6 bases). V shed 0 bases and J shed 2 bases, with 9 bases lying between them. Per the germline V gene, CDR1 is SGHDT and CDR2 is YYEEEE. This CDR3 is 14 amino acids long. The CDR3 region has the DNA TGTGCCAGCAGCTTGGTTGGGGGGACCTACGAGCAGTACGTC. Translating gives CASSLVGGTYEQYV.

This clonotype showed up many times. The rearrangement joins TRBV7-2 to TRBJ2-5; no firm D call. Per germline, CDR1 SGHTA and CDR2 FQGNSA. This CDR3 is built from 13 residues. Trimming left V 5 bases short and J 2 bases short, with 9 bases between. CDR3 amino acids: CASSPRRQETQYF. The DNA of the CDR3 is TGTGCCAGCAGCCCTAGACGACAAGAGACCCAGTACTTC.

This chain links TRBV7-6 with TRBJ2-1; 7 nucleotides line up with TRBD2. CDR1 and CDR2 from the germline V gene are SGHVS and FNYEAQ. The CDR3 has 16 amino acids. Trimming cost V 1 base and J 9 bases; bases outside gene matches: 12. The CDR3: CASSLESQQGGGEQFF. CDR3 nucleotide sequence: TGTGCCAGCAGCTTAGAGTCTCAGCAGGGCGGGGGTGAGCAGTTCTTC.

This clonotype was counted between two and nine times. The chain joins TRBV6-1 to TRBJ1-1; D possibly corresponds to TRBD1 (5 bases). The CDR3 is made up of 14 amino acids. Germline values: CDR1 MNHNS, CDR2 SASEGT. V lost 4 bases and J 1 base, leaving 10 bases between the germline ends. CDR3 region: CASSAEGRNTEAFF. CDR3 nucleotide sequence: TGTGCCAGCAGTGCGGAGGGGCGGAACACTGAAGCTTTCTTT.